Here is one TCR beta chain with its context. The sample belongs to a study of blood T cell repertoires in COVID-19. On the study more broadly: Some COVID-19 samples were acute and others convalescent; all came from the United States, Italy and Spain. In each case, the material was cDNA or gDNA derived from T cells, B-cell-depleted T cells, or PBMCs.

V shed 4 bases, J shed 4 bases, and the junction held 6 bases outside the gene matches. Germline values: CDR1 LGHDT, CDR2 YNNKEL (reference sequence). The CDR3 has 16 amino acids. Methods used by the authors: Scientists estimated how many nucleated cells there were by amplifying reference gene primers. TCRdb's table, derived via immunoSEQ multiplex PCR, lists solely in-frame clones and lacks some. The D gene and trimming were derived from the DNA, and the V and J assignments and clone size from that table. The sample lists 84,000 or so clones, 85% occurring once. The chain carries TRBV3-1 (or the pseudogene TRBV3-2) and TRBJ2-6, with 8 bases identical to TRBD1. The specimen sequenced was peripheral blood. The origin of this receptor is a woman in her 70s with active or convalescent COVID-19. In nucleotides, the CDR3 is TGTGCCAGCAGCCTGAGACAGGGGACCGGGGCCAACGTCCTGACTTTC. This encodes CASSLRQGTGANVLTF.